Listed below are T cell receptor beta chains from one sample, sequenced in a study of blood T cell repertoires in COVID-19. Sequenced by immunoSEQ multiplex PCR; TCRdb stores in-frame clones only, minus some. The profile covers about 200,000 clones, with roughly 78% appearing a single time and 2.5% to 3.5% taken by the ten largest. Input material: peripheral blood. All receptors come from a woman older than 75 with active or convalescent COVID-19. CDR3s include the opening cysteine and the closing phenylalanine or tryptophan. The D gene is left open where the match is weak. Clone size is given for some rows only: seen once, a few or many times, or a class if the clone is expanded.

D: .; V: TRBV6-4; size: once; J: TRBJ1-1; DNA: TGTGCCAGGACTCTCACTAAGACTGAAGCTTTCTTT; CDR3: CARTLTKTEAFF
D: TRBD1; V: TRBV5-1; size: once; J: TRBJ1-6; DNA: TGCGCCAGCAGCTTAGACAGGGGGCCTTCACCCCTCCACTTT; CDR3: CASSLDRGPSPLHF
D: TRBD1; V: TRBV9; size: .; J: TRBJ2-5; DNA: TGTGCCAGCAGCGGCCCGGGACAGGGGGCGCAGACCCAGTACTTC; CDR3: CASSGPGQGAQTQYF
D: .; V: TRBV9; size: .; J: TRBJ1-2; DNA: TGTGCCAGCAGCCCTCATATAGAATTAGCTAACTATGGCTACACCTTC; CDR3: CASSPHIELANYGYTF
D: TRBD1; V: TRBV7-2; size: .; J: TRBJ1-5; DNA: TGTGCCAGCAGCTCGAAGCAGGGGGTGGCCTATCCCCAGCATTTT; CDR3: CASSSKQGVAYPQHF
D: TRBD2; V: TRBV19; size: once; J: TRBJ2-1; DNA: TGTGCCAGTAGGACCATAGCGGGGGGTCACAATGAGCAGTTCTTC; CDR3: CASRTIAGGHNEQFF
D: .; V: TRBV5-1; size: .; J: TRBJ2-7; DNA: TGCGCCAGCAGCCCCGGGGGTCTGTCCTACGAGCAGTACTTC; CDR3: CASSPGGLSYEQYF
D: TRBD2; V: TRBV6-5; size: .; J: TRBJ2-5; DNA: TGTGCCAGCAGTTACTCGAGCGGGGGGGCACCAGAGACCCAGTACTTC; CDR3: CASSYSSGGAPETQYF
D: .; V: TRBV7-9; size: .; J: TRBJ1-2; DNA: TGTGCCAGCGTCGAAAGCAACTATGGCTACACCTTC; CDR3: CASVESNYGYTF
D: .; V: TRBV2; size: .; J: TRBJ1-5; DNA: TGTGCCAGCACCGTCCAGGGGAATAACAATCAGCCCCAGCATTTT; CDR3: CASTVQGNNNQPQHF
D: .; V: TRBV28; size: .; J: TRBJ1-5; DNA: TGTGCCAGCAGACTAAGTGGGGGCGGCAATCAGCCCCAGCATTTT; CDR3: CASRLSGGGNQPQHF
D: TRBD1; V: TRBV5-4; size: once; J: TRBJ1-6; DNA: TGTGCCAGCAGGCCCGGGACAGATAATTCACCCCTCCACTTT; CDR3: CASRPGTDNSPLHF
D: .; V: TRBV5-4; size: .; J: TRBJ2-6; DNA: TGTGCCAGCAGCCCGGGTAACTCTGGGGCCAACGTCCTGACTTTC; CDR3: CASSPGNSGANVLTF
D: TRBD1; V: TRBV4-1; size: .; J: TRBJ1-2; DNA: TGCGCCAGCCGACCTCCGGGACAGGGGAATGGCTACACCTTC; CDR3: CASRPPGQGNGYTF
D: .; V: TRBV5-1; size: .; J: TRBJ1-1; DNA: TGCGCCAGCAGCTTGGCCGGTGAGAGGAACACTGAAGCTTTCTTT; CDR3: CASSLAGERNTEAFF
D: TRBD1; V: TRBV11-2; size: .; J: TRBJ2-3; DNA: TGTGCCAGCAGCACCCCGGGACAGGGTCTCACAGATACGCAGTATTTT; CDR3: CASSTPGQGLTDTQYF
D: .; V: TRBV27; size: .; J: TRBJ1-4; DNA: TGTGCCAGCAGTTTAACAGGGAACTCTAATGAAAAACTGTTTTTT; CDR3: CASSLTGNSNEKLFF
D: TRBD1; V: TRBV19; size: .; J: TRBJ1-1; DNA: TGTGCCAGTAGTATCACAGGGGGCCTCGGGTACACTGAAGCTTTCTTT; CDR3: CASSITGGLGYTEAFF
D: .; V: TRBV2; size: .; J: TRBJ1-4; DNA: TGTGCCAGCAGCAGAGGGCTTGAAAAACTGTTTTTT; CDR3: CASSRGLEKLFF
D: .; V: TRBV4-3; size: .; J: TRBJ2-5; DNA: TGCGCCAGCAGCCCGCAAAACCAGGGGACCCAGTACTTC; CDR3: CASSPQNQGTQYF
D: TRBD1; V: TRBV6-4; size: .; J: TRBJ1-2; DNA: TGTGCCAGCAGATGGACAGGGGGCGACTATGGCTACACCTTC; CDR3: CASRWTGGDYGYTF
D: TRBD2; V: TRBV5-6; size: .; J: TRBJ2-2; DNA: TGTGCCAGCAGCTTGGGACTAGCGACCGGGGAGCTGTTTTTT; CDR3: CASSLGLATGELFF
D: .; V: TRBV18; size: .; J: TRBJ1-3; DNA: TGTGCCAGCTCACTCGACAGGAATACTGGAAACACCATATATTTT; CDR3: CASSLDRNTGNTIYF
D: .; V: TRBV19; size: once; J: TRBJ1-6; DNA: TGTGCCAGTAGGAACAGGGATCCGACTTCACCCCTCCACTTT; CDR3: CASRNRDPTSPLHF
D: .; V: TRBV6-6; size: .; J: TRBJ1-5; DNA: TGTGCCAGCAGTTATTCCACCCAGGGAGGCCAGCCCCAGCATTTT; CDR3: CASSYSTQGGQPQHF
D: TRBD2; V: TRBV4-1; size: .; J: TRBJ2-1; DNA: TGCGCCAGCAGCGCTAGCGGGGGGGCCTCAGCAAGCTCCTACAATGAGCAGTTCTTC; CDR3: CASSASGGASASSYNEQFF